The 5 T cell receptor beta chains in this list originate from one sample, sequenced in a study of cytomegalovirus exposure and HLA in healthy donors. Only in-frame clones appear in the TCRdb table, and some are missing; sequencing was by immunoSEQ multiplex PCR. Of roughly 100,000 clones listed, more than 85% are singletons. The sample was PBMCs. The source of these receptors is a woman aged 18-30 years in good health and CMV-seropositive.

This chain links TRBV11-2 with TRBJ2-1; 9 bases are a match to TRBD2. V lost 5 bases, J lost 6 bases, and 8 bases stayed unmatched. Looked up from germline, CDR1 is SGHAT and CDR2 is FQNNGV. CDR3 length: 15 residues. CDR3 DNA sequence: TGTGCCAGCAGCCTCGGGACTAGCCGCGGCAATGAGCAGTTCTTC. Residues: CASSLGTSRGNEQFF.

The J gene is TRBJ2-3, the V gene TRBV10-3, with 11 bases fitting TRBD2. V shed 3 bases, J shed 0 bases, and the junction held 5 bases outside the gene matches. Per germline, CDR1 ENHRY and CDR2 SYGVKD. The CDR3 has 17 residues. The CDR3 here is CAISERGLAASTDTQYF. In DNA, the CDR3 is TGTGCCATCAGTGAAAGGGGACTAGCGGCTAGCACAGATACGCAGTATTTT.

The chain is built from TRBV27 and TRBJ2-5; a weak D match, TRBD2 (5 bases). The CDR3 has 14 residues. The germline V gene encodes CDR1 MNHEY and CDR2 SMNVEV (reference sequence). Trimming cost V 6 bases and J 3 bases, with 14 bases left between them. DNA for the CDR3: TGTGCCAGCAGCGATGCGGAGGATGAAGAGACCCAGTACTTC. Residues: CASSDAEDEETQYF.

This chain links TRBV25-1 with TRBJ2-1; 11 nucleotides align to TRBD1. CDR1 is MGHDK, CDR2 SYGVNS, per germline. The CDR3 length is 14 residues. Trimming at V came to 8 bases and at J to 8 bases, leaving 8 bases not matched to a gene. The chain's CDR3 is CASGPWTGGDEQFF. The CDR3, as DNA: TGTGCCAGCGGACCGTGGACAGGGGGCGATGAGCAGTTCTTC.

The J gene is TRBJ2-7, the V gene TRBV11-1, with D maybe TRBD1 (6 bases). Trimming pared 5 bases from V and 2 bases from J, leaving 22 bases between. Looked up from germline, CDR1 is SGHAT and CDR2 is FQDESV (reference sequence). This CDR3 has 17 residues. The CDR3, as DNA: TGTGCCAGCAGCACCGCCCGCAGGGGTTTTCACCCCTACGAGCAGTACTTC. Translating it yields CASSTARRGFHPYEQYF.